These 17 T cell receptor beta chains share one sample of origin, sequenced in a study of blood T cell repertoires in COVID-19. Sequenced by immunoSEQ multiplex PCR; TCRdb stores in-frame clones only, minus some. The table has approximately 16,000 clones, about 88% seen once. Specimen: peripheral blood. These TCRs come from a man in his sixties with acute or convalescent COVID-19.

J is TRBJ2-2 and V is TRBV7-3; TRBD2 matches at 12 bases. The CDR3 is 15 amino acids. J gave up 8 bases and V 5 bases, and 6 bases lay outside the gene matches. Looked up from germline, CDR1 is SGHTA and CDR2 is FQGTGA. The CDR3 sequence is CASSPVGLAGGELFF. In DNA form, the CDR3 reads TGTGCCAGCAGCCCCGTTGGACTAGCGGGGGGGGAGCTGTTTTTT.

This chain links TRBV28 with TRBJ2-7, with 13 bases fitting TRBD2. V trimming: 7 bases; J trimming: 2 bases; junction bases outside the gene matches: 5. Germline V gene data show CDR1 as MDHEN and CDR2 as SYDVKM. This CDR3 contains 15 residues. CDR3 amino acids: CASTLGTSGTYEQYF. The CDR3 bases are TGTGCCAGCACTCTAGGGACTAGCGGGACCTACGAGCAGTACTTC.

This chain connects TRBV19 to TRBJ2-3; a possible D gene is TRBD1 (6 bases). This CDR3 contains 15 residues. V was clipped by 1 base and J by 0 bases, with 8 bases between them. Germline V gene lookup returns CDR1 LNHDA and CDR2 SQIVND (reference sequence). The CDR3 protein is CASSIGDTSTDTQYF. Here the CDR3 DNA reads TGTGCCAGTAGTATAGGGGACACTAGCACAGATACGCAGTATTTT.

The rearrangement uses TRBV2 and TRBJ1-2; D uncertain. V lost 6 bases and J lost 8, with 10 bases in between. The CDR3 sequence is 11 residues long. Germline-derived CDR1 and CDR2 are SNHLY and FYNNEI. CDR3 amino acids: CASSVAEGYTF. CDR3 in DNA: TGTGCCAGCAGCGTCGCGGAGGGCTACACCTTC.

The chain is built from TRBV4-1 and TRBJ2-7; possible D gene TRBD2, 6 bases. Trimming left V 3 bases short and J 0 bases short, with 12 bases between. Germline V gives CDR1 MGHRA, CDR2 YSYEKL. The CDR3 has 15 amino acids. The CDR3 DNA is TGCGCCAGCAGCCACGGCGGGGCAAGCTCCTACGAGCAGTACTTC. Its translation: CASSHGGASSYEQYF.

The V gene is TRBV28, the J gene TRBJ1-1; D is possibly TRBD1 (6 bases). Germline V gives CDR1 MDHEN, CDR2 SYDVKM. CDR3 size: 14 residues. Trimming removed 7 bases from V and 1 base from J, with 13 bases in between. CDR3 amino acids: CASTPYRANTEAFF. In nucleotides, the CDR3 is TGTGCCAGCACCCCGTACAGGGCGAACACTGAAGCTTTCTTT.

CDR3 in amino acids: CASSRRDRDPNEKLFF. In DNA, the CDR3 is TGTGCCAGCAGCAGACGGGACAGGGATCCTAATGAAAAACTGTTTTTT. This rearrangement joins TRBV9 to TRBJ1-4, with 9 bases matching TRBD1. Per the germline V gene, CDR1 is SGDLS and CDR2 is YYNGEE. V was clipped by 4 bases and J by 3 bases; unmatched bases: 7. This CDR3 contains 16 residues.

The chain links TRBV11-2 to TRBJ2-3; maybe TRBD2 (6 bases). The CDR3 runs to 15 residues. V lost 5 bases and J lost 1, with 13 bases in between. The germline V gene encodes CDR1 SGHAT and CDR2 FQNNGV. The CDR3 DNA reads TGTGCCAGCAGCCTCATGGGGGGAGGCACAGATACGCAGTATTTT. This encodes CASSLMGGGTDTQYF. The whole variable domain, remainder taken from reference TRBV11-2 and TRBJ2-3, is EAGVAQSPRYKIIEKRQSVAFWCNPISGHATLYWYQQILGQGPKLLIQFQNNGVVDDSQLPKDRFSAERLKGVDSTLKIQPAKLEDSAVYLCASSLMGGGTDTQYFGPGTRLTVL.

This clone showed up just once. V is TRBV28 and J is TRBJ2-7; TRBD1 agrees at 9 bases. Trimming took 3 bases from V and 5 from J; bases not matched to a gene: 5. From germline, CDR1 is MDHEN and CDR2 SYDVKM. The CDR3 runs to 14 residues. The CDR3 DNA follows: TGTGCCAGCAGTTTGGGGACAGGGTGGAACGAGCAGTACTTC. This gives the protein CASSLGTGWNEQYF.

The CDR3 loop reads CASSLDFGGSYEQYF. CDR3 coding DNA: TGCGCCAGCAGCTTGGACTTCGGAGGGAGTTACGAGCAGTACTTC. The genes are TRBV5-1 and TRBJ2-7; tentative D call: TRBD2 (6 bases). Germline V lookup: CDR1 SGHRS, CDR2 YFSETQ. V was pared by 0 bases and J by 4 bases, with 14 bases between. There are 15 residues in the CDR3.

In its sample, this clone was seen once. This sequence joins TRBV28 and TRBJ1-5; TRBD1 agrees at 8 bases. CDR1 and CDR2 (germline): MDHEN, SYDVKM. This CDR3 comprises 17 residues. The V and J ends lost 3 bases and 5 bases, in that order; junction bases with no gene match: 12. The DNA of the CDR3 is TGTGCCAGCAGTTTCCCGGACAGGGTGGATCTCTATCAGCCCCAGCATTTT. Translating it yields CASSFPDRVDLYQPQHF.

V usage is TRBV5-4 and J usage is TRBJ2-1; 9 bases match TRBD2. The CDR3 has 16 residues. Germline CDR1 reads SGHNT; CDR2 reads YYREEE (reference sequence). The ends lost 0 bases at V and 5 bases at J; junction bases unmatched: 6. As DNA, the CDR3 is TGTGCCAGCAGCTTGGCCGGAATAGCGGGGGACAATGAGCAGTTCTTC. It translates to CASSLAGIAGDNEQFF.

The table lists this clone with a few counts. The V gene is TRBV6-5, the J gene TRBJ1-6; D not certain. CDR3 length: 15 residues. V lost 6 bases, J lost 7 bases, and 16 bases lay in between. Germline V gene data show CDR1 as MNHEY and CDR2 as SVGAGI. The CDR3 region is CASSSSGARNSPLHF. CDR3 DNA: TGTGCCAGCAGCTCCTCGGGAGCTAGGAATTCACCCCTCCACTTT.

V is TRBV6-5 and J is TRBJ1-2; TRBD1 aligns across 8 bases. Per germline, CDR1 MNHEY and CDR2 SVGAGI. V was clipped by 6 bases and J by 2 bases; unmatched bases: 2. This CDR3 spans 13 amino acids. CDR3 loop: CASSRQGNYGYTF. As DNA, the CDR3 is TGTGCCAGCAGCAGACAGGGGAACTATGGCTACACCTTC.

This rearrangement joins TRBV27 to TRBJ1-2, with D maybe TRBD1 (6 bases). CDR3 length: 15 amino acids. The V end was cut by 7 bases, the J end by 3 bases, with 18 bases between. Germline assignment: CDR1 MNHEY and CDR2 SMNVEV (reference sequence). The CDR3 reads CASTQGHGTDYGYTF. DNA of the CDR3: TGTGCCAGCACCCAGGGGCATGGTACGGACTATGGCTACACCTTC.

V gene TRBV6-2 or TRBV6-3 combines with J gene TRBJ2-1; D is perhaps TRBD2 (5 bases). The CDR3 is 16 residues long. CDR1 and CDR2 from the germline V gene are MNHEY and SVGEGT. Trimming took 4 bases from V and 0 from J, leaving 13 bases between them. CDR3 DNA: TGTGCCAGCAGTTCAGTTTGGGAGCGCTCCTACAATGAGCAGTTCTTC. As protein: CASSSVWERSYNEQFF.

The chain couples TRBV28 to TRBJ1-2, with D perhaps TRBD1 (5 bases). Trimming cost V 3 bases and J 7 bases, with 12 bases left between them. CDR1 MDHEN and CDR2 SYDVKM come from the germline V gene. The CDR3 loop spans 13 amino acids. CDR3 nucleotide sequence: TGTGCCAGCAGTTTGTACAGGATGAGTGGCTACACCTTC. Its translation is CASSLYRMSGYTF.